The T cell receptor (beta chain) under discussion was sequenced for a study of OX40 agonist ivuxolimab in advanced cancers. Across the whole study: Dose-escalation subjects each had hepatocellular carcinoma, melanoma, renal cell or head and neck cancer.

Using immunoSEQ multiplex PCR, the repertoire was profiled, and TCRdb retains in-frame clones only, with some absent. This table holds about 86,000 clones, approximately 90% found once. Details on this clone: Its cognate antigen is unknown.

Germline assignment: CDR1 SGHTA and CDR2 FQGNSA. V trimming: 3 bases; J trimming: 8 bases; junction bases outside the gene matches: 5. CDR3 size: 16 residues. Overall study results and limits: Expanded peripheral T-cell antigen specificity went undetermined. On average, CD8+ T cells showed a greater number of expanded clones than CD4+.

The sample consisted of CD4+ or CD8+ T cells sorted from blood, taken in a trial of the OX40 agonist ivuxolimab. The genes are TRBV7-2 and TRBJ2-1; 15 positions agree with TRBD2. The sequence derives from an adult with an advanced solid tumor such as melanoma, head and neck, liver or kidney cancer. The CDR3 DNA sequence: TGTGCCAGCAGCTTTCGGACTAGCGGGAGGGTCGATGAGCAGTTCTTC. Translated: CASSFRTSGRVDEQFF.